The clone carrying this T cell receptor (beta chain) has a handful of counts. Its antigen is not known. Amplification used 60 Vbeta primers and 13 Jbeta primers. Using immunoSEQ multiplex PCR, the repertoire was profiled, and TCRdb retains in-frame clones only, with some absent. The sample includes 150,000 to 200,000 clones, about 77% of them seen just once. These data are taken from a study of cytomegalovirus exposure and HLA in healthy donors. Study-level findings and limits: Previous analysis showed most TCR beta V segments were productive about 90% or about 30% of the time. On later analysis, the bulk of CMV-associated TCR beta chains appeared to be HLA-restricted.

The germline V gene encodes CDR1 SGHVS and CDR2 FNYEAQ. The CDR3 loop spans 16 amino acids. V dropped 0 bases and J dropped 2 bases, with 13 bases sitting between them. Sample: PBMCs. V is TRBV7-6 and J is TRBJ1-1, with D perhaps TRBD1 (6 bases). The sequence came from a female donor in good health and CMV-seronegative. The CDR3 region has the DNA TGTGCCAGCAGCTTAGCGCCTACCAGGGGAAACACTGAAGCTTTCTTT. It specifies CASSLAPTRGNTEAFF.